This section outlines one T cell receptor beta chain sequence together with its context. Sequenced by immunoSEQ multiplex PCR; TCRdb stores in-frame clones only, minus some. Among about 230,000 clones, 70% to 90% were seen once, and the ten largest hold about 12%. With V trimmed by 2 bases and J by 6 bases, 6 bases remained unmatched. The length of the CDR3 is 14 residues. Germline-derived CDR1 and CDR2 are WNHNN and SYGVQD (reference sequence). The record originates from a study of blood T cell repertoires in COVID-19. Study-level information: Donors in the United States, Italy and Spain gave samples during acute or convalescent COVID-19.

The chain couples TRBV10-1 to TRBJ2-7; 8 bases align to TRBD1. This sequence originates from a woman aged 18 to 35 who had recovered from COVID-19. The specimen sequenced was peripheral blood. The CDR3 spells CASSELTGAGEQYF. CDR3 bases: TGCGCCAGCAGTGAGCTGACAGGGGCAGGCGAGCAGTACTTC.